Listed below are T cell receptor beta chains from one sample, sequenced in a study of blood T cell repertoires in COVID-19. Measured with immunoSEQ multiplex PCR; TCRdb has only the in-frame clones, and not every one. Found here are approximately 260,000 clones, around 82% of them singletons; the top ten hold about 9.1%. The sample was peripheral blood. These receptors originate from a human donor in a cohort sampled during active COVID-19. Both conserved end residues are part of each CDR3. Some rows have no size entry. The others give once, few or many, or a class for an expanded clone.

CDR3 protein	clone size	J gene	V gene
CASSQDMGGPQPQHF	.	TRBJ1-5	TRBV4-2
CASSYSTSGGPGTGELFF	.	TRBJ2-2	TRBV5-1
CASSRAQGSGEKLFF	few	TRBJ1-4	TRBV5-1
CASSALSSGQTDTQYF	.	TRBJ2-3	TRBV19
CASSLMPGQRFYGYTF	.	TRBJ1-2	TRBV27
CASSSGLAGGLMYF	.	TRBJ2-3	TRBV5-4
CASSVAVLGLAGEDEQYF	few	TRBJ2-7	TRBV9
CASSLGPMGGETQYF	.	TRBJ2-5	TRBV5-6
CASSTAGGFQETQYF	few	TRBJ2-5	TRBV14
CASSRGTGLNQNTGYTF	.	TRBJ1-2	TRBV5-1
CASSPRGRLIGGAGETQYF	.	TRBJ2-5	TRBV27
CASSFVIAGETQETQYF	.	TRBJ2-5	TRBV28
CASSVGDTPRETQYF	.	TRBJ2-5	TRBV19
CASNPPPGQGGYEQYF	.	TRBJ2-7	TRBV28
CAGDRGRKGNQPQHF	.	TRBJ1-5	TRBV24-1
CASSEARARQPQHF	once	TRBJ1-5	TRBV6-1
CASSLPGDYGYTF	.	TRBJ1-2	TRBV7-6
CASSSPRGRANTEAFF	.	TRBJ1-1	TRBV7-2
CSVEEALAGGRSYNEQFF	.	TRBJ2-1	TRBV29-1
CASSLGIRLSHYGYTF	.	TRBJ1-2	TRBV27
CASSPGGGSNTEAFF	once	TRBJ1-1	TRBV6-5
CASATRPLAGGEQYF	.	TRBJ2-7	TRBV7-9
CASSEHDSGITGELFF	.	TRBJ2-2	TRBV2
CATSRDTASGYQETQYF	.	TRBJ2-5	TRBV15
CASEPRFGGKREETQYF	.	TRBJ2-5	TRBV7-6
CASSPTSGSNTGELFF	.	TRBJ2-2	TRBV11-3
CASSYSSIAHTQYF	once	TRBJ2-5	TRBV6-2/TRBV6-3
CASSLAGQGINQPQHF	once	TRBJ1-5	TRBV7-2
CASSRLTGDSNQPQHF	.	TRBJ1-5	TRBV4-1
CASSPRQGYAYEQYF	.	TRBJ2-7	TRBV6-5
CATSDYDFTAVNQPQHF	.	TRBJ1-5	TRBV24-1
CASSFLTANTGELFF	.	TRBJ2-2	TRBV28
CASSPPDRVGLLHF	.	TRBJ1-6	TRBV3-1/TRBV3-2
CASSGSLGYEQYF	.	TRBJ2-7	TRBV5-1
CASSKTGQGLNEQFF	.	TRBJ2-1	TRBV6-4
CASSGAGGSNQPQHF	.	TRBJ1-5	TRBV18
CASSPTVDNQPQHF	.	TRBJ1-5	TRBV3-1/TRBV3-2
CATSRRVGRQGGGYTF	.	TRBJ1-2	TRBV15
CASSPVAGSQETQYF	.	TRBJ2-5	TRBV5-1
CASSTPGLVVNEQFF	.	TRBJ2-1	TRBV19